These 20 T cell receptor beta chains came from one sample sequenced in a study of T cells in Graves' hyperthyroidism and ophthalmopathy. RNA transcripts were the template for amplifying TCR beta CDR3 regions. With the HTBI primer set, the TCR CDR3 went through a first round of RT-PCR. MiXCR, applied by TCRdb to the multiplex PCR reads, yields one record per CDR3 protein. Of 650,000 to 850,000 distinct CDR3 sequences listed, around 19% are singletons. The sample comprised blood. These TCRs come from a woman in her forties or fifties with Graves' hyperthyroidism that later progressed to Graves' ophthalmopathy.

As to this clonotype: Relative to the germline gene, one junction end is altered; a read error may explain this. This rearrangement joins TRBV18 to TRBJ1-6, with D possibly matching TRBD1 (6 bases). Germline loops: CDR1 KGHSH, CDR2 LQKENI. The CDR3 sequence is 18 residues long. The CDR3 reads CACSPRGGHSSYNSPLHF. The CDR3 DNA is TGTGCCTGCTCACCACGGGGGGGGCACAGCTCCTATAATTCACCCCTCCACTTT.

This clonotype was picked up many times. The J gene is TRBJ1-1, the V gene TRBV7-8; perhaps TRBD1 as D (5 bases). CDR3 size: 15 residues. The V end was cut by 5 bases, the J end by 0 bases, with 13 bases between. Germline V gene lookup returns CDR1 SGHVS and CDR2 FQNEAQ. The CDR3 sequence: CASSVEGRLNTEAFF. The CDR3 DNA reads as TGTGCCAGCAGCGTAGAGGGACGGCTGAACACTGAAGCTTTCTTT.

This chain links TRBV6-6 with TRBJ2-7, with 11 positions matching TRBD1. This CDR3 is 16 amino acids long. The V gene end was trimmed by 0 bases and the J gene end by 0 bases; junction bases not matched to a gene: 1. Germline V CDR1 and CDR2: MNHNY, SVGAGI (reference sequence). The CDR3, as DNA: TGTGCCAGCAGTTACTCTGGGACAGGGGGCTCCTACGAGCAGTACTTC. As protein: CASSYSGTGGSYEQYF.

With regard to this clonotype: One end of the junction is discordant with germline, which a read error may explain. V gene TRBV3-1 combines with J gene TRBJ1-1; a weak D match, TRBD1 (6 bases). This CDR3 spans 14 amino acids. Germline values: CDR1 LGHDT, CDR2 YNNKEL (reference sequence). CDR3 DNA sequence: TGTGCCAGCAGCACGCAGGGGAGGGACACTGAAGCTCTCTTT. Its protein product is CASSTQGRDTEALF.

The chain employs TRBV6-1 and TRBJ2-5; D might be TRBD1 (6 bases). Germline V CDR1 and CDR2: MNHNS, SASEGT. The V end lost 6 bases, the J end lost 0 bases, and 14 bases lay between the germline ends. The CDR3 is made up of 15 amino acids. The CDR3 DNA reads as TGTGCCAGCAGCAGCACAGGGAATTACCAAGAGACCCAGTACTTC. It encodes CASSSTGNYQETQYF.

This sequence joins TRBV9 and TRBJ2-3; 10 positions agree with TRBD2. CDR1 SGDLS and CDR2 YYNGEE come from the germline V gene. The CDR3 has 16 residues. The V and J ends lost 3 bases and 2 bases, in that order; junction bases with no gene match: 6. DNA for the CDR3: TGTGCCAGCAGCGGCGCCGGGACTAGCGTCACAGATACGCAGTATTTT. Translated, it gives CASSGAGTSVTDTQYF.

This clonotype was observed at least ten times. The chain is built from TRBV2 and TRBJ2-3; a possible D gene is TRBD2 (6 bases). This CDR3 is built from 14 residues. V lost 4 bases and J lost 1, with 9 bases in between. Germline lookup yields CDR1 SNHLY and CDR2 FYNNEI. This chain's CDR3 is CASSVPGGTDTQYF. The CDR3, as DNA: TGTGCCAGCAGTGTACCGGGGGGCACAGATACGCAGTATTTT.

The genes are TRBV7-3 and TRBJ2-1, with TRBD2 matching 9 bases. This CDR3 is built from 16 residues. V shed 2 bases and J 10 bases; nucleotides not matched to a gene: 12. CDR1 is SGHTA, CDR2 FQGTGA, per germline. The CDR3 protein is CASSLPRAGLAHEQFF. CDR3 DNA: TGTGCCAGCAGCTTACCCAGGGCGGGACTAGCACACGAGCAGTTCTTC.

This clonotype has only a few counts. This clone may be a read error of a much larger clone one base away. The CDR3 DNA is TGCGCCAGCGGCCTGGAGGGACGGACGAACACTGAAGCTTTCTTT. Encoded protein: CASGLEGRTNTEAFF. J is TRBJ1-1 and V is TRBV5-1; tentative D call: TRBD1 (5 bases). The ends were cut back, 7 bases at V and 1 base at J, with 17 bases in the middle. The CDR3 consists of 15 residues. Germline CDR1 and CDR2: SGHRS and YFSETQ.

This clonotype came up many times. The chain uses TRBV11-2 and TRBJ2-3; no reliable D call. Germline CDR1 reads SGHAT; CDR2 reads FQNNGV. The V end was cut by 1 base, the J end by 10 bases, with 12 bases between. This CDR3 region has 13 residues. Here the CDR3 reads CASSLAYRDPQYF. Written as DNA, the CDR3 is TGTGCCAGCAGCTTAGCTTATAGGGATCCGCAGTATTTT.

The CDR3 DNA sequence: TGTGCCAGCAGCTTGTCCGGGGGGGTCCTCGAGCAGTACTTC. Translated: CASSLSGGVLEQYF. The rearrangement joins TRBV5-8 to TRBJ2-7; 8 bases are a match to TRBD2. The CDR3 length is 14 residues. Looked up from germline, CDR1 is SGHTS and CDR2 is YDEGEE. The J segment lost 6 bases and the V segment lost 1 base, leaving 6 bases of the junction unmatched.

The chain carries TRBV14 and TRBJ2-7; D is undetermined. This CDR3 is 17 amino acids long. Germline V gene lookup returns CDR1 SGHDN and CDR2 FVKESK. The V gene lost 0 bases and the J gene lost 1 base, with 16 bases spanning the gap. The CDR3 protein is CASSQEARLTASYEQYF. CDR3 nucleotides: TGTGCCAGCAGCCAAGAAGCGCGACTCACCGCTTCCTACGAGCAGTACTTC.

Note on this clonotype: The CDR3 ends on some other residue instead of the conserved phenylalanine or tryptophan, so this is likely a read error. The chain recombines TRBV3-1 with TRBJ1-1, with 8 bases fitting TRBD1. This CDR3 comprises 14 residues. Trimming removed 4 bases from V and 5 bases from J; junction bases left unmatched: 6. CDR1 is LGHDT and CDR2 is YNNKEL in the germline V gene (reference sequence). CDR3 residues: CASSLSDRETEAFL. In DNA, the CDR3 is TGTGCCAGCAGCCTATCGGACAGGGAAACTGAAGCTTTCCTT.

V and J are TRBV7-3 and TRBJ2-3, with D perhaps TRBD1 (5 bases). Trimming removed 2 bases at V and 6 bases at J, with 9 bases between. CDR1 and CDR2 (germline): SGHTA, FQGTGA. This CDR3 has 13 amino acids. The CDR3, as DNA: TGTGCCAGCAGCTTAGCAGGGCAGGATACGCAGTATTTT. It specifies CASSLAGQDTQYF.

The CDR3 loop reads CASSLTGVGNTIYF. The CDR3 region has the DNA TGTGCCAGCAGTTTAACAGGGGTAGGAAACACCATATATTTT. The chain links TRBV12-3 or TRBV12-4 to TRBJ1-3; 7 bases are a match to TRBD1. This CDR3 has 14 amino acids. V lost 2 bases to trimming and J lost 4 bases; unmatched junction nucleotides: 2.

This clonotype was seen repeatedly, ten times or more. The chain uses TRBV20-1 and TRBJ1-6; D may be TRBD1 (5 bases). V dropped 5 bases and J dropped 14 bases, with 16 bases sitting between them. The germline CDR1 and CDR2 sequences are DFQATT and SNEGSKA (reference sequence). The CDR3 runs to 12 residues. CDR3 sequence (DNA): TGCAGTGCTCAGGGACGGGCCGGGGCCCTCCACTTT. As protein: CSAQGRAGALHF.

This clonotype was seen ten or more times. The chain links TRBV7-6 to TRBJ1-2, with unresolved D. Deletions cut 0 bases from V and 9 bases from J, with 14 bases between. CDR3 size: 14 residues. Germline-derived CDR1 and CDR2 are SGHVS and FNYEAQ. In DNA, the CDR3 is TGTGCCAGCAGCTTAGCGCCGGCAGACTCGAGCTACACCTTC. Protein: CASSLAPADSSYTF.

This clonotype was detected a few times. The J gene is TRBJ2-1, the V gene TRBV5-1; 7 positions match TRBD2. Germline CDR1 and CDR2: SGHRS and YFSETQ. V gave up 4 bases and J gave up 3 bases; unmatched junction bases: 7. This CDR3 has 15 amino acids. As DNA, the CDR3 is TGCGCCAGCAGCCGGACGGGCGGGGGCTACAATGAGCAGTTCTTC. Protein sequence: CASSRTGGGYNEQFF.

The chain is built from TRBV4-2 and TRBJ2-5; a weak D match, TRBD1 (5 bases). Trimming stripped 2 bases from V and 3 bases from J, with 13 bases between. Germline-derived CDR1 and CDR2 are LGHNA and YNFKEQ. This CDR3 has 15 amino acids. The CDR3 sequence: CASSQPRGNEETQYF. DNA of the CDR3: TGTGCCAGCAGCCAACCTAGGGGAAACGAAGAGACCCAGTACTTC.

This clonotype was counted many times. This chain uses TRBV30 with TRBJ1-1; D call uncertain. The V end lost 3 bases, the J end lost 1 base, and 12 bases lay between the germline ends. The CDR3 has 14 residues. CDR1 is GTSNPN and CDR2 is SVGIG in the germline V gene (reference sequence). CDR3 bases: TGTGCCTGGAGCCCGATGGGAGGGAACACTGAAGCTTTCTTT. Its protein is CAWSPMGGNTEAFF. Full variable domain (rest looked up from reference TRBV30 and TRBJ1-1): SQTIHQWPATLVQPVGSPLSLECTVEGTSNPNLYWYRQAAGRGLQLLFYSVGIGQISSEVPQNLSASRPQDRQFILSSKKLLLSDSGFYLCAWSPMGGNTEAFFGQGTRLTVV.